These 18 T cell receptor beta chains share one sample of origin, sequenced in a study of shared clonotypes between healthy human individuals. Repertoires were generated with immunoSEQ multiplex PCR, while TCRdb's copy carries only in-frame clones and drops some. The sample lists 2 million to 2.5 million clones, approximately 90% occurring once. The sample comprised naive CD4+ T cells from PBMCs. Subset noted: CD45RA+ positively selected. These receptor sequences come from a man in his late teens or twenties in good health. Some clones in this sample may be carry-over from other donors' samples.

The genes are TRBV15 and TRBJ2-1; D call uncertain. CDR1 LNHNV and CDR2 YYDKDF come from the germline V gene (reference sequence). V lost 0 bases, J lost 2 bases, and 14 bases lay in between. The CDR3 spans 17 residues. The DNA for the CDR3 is TGTGCCACCAGCAGAGATAGTGGAAACAGAGCCTACAATGAGCAGTTCTTC. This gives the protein CATSRDSGNRAYNEQFF.

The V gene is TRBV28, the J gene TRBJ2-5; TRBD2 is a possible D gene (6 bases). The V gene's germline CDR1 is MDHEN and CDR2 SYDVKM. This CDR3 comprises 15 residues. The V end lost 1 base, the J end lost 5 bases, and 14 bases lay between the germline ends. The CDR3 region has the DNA TGTGCCAGCAGTTTATTAGGGACGGGGGAGGAGACCCAGTACTTC. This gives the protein CASSLLGTGEETQYF.

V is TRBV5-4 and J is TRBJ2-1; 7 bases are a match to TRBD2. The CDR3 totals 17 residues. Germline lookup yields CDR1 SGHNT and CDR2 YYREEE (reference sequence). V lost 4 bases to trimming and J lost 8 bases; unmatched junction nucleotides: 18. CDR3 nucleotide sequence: TGTGCCAGCAGCCGGGGAGGGGCCTACATGTTGGTCGATGAGCAGTTCTTC. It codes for CASSRGGAYMLVDEQFF.

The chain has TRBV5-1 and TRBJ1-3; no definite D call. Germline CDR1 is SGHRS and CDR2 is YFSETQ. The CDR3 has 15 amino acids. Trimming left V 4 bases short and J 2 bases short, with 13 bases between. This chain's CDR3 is CASSGNPGTGNTIYF. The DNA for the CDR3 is TGCGCCAGCAGCGGAAATCCAGGAACTGGAAACACCATATATTTT.

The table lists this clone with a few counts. CDR3 in DNA: TGTGCCATCAGTGACCAGGGGGTGAACACTGAAGCTTTCTTT. This gives the protein CAISDQGVNTEAFF. This chain joins TRBV10-3 and TRBJ1-1; 7 nucleotides align to TRBD1. Germline CDR1 reads ENHRY; CDR2 reads SYGVKD. J lost 0 bases, V lost 3 bases, and 1 base had no gene match. CDR3 size: 14 residues.

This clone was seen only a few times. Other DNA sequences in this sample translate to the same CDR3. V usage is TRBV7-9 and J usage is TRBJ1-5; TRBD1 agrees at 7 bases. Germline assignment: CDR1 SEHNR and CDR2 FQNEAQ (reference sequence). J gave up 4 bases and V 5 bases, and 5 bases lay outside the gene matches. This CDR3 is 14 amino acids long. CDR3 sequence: CASSPGQVNQPQHF. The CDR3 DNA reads TGTGCCAGCAGCCCCGGACAGGTAAATCAGCCCCAGCATTTT. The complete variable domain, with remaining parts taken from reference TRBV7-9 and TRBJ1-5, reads DTGVSQNPRHKITKRGQNVTFRCDPISEHNRLYWYRQTLGQGPEFLTYFQNEAQLEKSRLLSDRFSAERPKGSFSTLEIQRTEQGDSAMYLCASSPGQVNQPQHFGDGTRLSIL.

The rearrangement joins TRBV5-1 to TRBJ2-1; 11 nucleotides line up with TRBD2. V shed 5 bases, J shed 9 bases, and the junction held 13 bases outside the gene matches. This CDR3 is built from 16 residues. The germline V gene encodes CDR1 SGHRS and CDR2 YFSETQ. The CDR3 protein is CASRSNSGRGGGEQFF. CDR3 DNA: TGCGCCAGCAGATCTAATAGCGGGAGGGGAGGAGGTGAGCAGTTCTTC.

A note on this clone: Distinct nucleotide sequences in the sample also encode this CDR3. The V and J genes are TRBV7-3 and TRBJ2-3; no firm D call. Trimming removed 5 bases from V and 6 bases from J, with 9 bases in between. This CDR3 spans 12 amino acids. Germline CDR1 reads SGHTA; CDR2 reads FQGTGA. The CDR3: CASSLYGDTQYF. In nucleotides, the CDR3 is TGTGCCAGCAGCCTCTACGGCGATACGCAGTATTTT. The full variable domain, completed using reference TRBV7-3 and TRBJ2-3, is GAGVSQTPSNKVTEKGKYVELRCDPISGHTALYWYRQSLGQGPEFLIYFQGTGAADDSGLPNDRFFAVRPEGSVSTLKIQRTERGDSAVYLCASSLYGDTQYFGPGTRLTVL.

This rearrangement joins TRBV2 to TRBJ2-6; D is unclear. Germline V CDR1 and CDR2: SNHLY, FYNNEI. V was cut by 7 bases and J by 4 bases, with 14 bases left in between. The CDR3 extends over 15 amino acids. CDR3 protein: CASTEGLTGANVLTF. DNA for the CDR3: TGTGCCAGCACCGAAGGGTTAACCGGGGCCAACGTCCTGACTTTC.

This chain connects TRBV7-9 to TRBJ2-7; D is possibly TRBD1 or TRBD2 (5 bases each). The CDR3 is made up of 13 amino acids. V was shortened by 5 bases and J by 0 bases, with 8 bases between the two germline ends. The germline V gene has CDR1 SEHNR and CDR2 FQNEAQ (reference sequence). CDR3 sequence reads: CASSPRGSYEQYF. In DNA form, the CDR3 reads TGTGCCAGCAGCCCGAGGGGCTCCTACGAGCAGTACTTC.

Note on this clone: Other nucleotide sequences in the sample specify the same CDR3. The CDR3 loop is CSAHRGNTEAFF. The CDR3 DNA reads as TGCAGCGCCCATCGGGGGAACACTGAAGCTTTCTTT. V usage is TRBV29-1 and J usage is TRBJ1-1, with D hard to call. Deletions cut 7 bases from V and 1 base from J, with 10 bases between. Looked up from germline, CDR1 is SQVTM and CDR2 is ANQGSEA. This CDR3 is 12 amino acids long.

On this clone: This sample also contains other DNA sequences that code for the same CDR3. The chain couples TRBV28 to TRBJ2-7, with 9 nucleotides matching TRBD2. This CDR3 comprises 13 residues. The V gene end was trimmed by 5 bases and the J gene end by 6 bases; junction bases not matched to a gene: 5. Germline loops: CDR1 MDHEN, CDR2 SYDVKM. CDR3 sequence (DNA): TGTGCCAGCAGTCTTAGCGGGAGTGGCGAGCAGTACTTC. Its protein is CASSLSGSGEQYF.

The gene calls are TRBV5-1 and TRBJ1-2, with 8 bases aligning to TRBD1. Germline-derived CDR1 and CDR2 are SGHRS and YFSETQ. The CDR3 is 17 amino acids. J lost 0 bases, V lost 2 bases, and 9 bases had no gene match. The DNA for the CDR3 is TGCGCCAGCAGCTTCTACGGGACAGGAATAGCTAACTATGGCTACACCTTC. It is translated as CASSFYGTGIANYGYTF.

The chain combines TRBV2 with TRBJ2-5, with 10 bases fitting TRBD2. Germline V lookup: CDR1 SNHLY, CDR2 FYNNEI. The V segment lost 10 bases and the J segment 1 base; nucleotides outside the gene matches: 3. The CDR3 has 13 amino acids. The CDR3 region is CAKRTSGQETQYF. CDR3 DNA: TGTGCCAAACGGACTAGCGGCCAAGAGACCCAGTACTTC.

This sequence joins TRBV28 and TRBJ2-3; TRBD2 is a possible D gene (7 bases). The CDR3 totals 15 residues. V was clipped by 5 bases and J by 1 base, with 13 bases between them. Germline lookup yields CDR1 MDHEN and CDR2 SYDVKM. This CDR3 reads CASSGGGAGTDTQYF. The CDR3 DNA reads TGTGCCAGCAGTGGCGGGGGCGCCGGCACAGATACGCAGTATTTT.

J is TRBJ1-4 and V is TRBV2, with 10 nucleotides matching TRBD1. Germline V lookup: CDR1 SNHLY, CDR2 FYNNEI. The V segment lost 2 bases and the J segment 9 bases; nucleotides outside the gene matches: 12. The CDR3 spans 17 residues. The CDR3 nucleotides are TGTGCCAGCAGTGAACTCGGATCGGGACAGGGGAGGAAAAAACTGTTTTTT. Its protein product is CASSELGSGQGRKKLFF.

In DNA, the CDR3 is TGTGCCAGCAGCCCCGGCCGGGCCTTGGGGGAGACCCAGTACTTC. The encoded protein is CASSPGRALGETQYF. The chain is built from TRBV11-2 and TRBJ2-5; no reliable D call. The CDR3 sequence is 15 residues long. Trimming pared 5 bases from V and 5 bases from J, leaving 18 bases between. CDR1 is SGHAT and CDR2 is FQNNGV in the germline V gene.

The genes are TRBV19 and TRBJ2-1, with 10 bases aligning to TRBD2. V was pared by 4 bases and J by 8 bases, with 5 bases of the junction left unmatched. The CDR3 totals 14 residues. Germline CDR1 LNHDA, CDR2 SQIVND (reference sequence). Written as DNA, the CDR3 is TGTGCCAGTAGTACAGCGGGAGGGCCTGATGAGCAGTTCTTC. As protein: CASSTAGGPDEQFF.